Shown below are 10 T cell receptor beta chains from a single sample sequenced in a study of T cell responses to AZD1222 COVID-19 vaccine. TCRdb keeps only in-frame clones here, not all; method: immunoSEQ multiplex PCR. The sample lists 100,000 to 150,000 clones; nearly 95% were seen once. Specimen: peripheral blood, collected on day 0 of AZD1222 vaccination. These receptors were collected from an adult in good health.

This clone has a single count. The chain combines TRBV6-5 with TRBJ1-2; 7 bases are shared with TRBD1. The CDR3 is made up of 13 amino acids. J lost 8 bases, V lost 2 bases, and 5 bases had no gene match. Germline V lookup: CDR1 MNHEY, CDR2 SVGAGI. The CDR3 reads CASSYVPTGGYTF. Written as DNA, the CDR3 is TGTGCCAGCAGTTACGTCCCGACAGGGGGCTACACCTTC.

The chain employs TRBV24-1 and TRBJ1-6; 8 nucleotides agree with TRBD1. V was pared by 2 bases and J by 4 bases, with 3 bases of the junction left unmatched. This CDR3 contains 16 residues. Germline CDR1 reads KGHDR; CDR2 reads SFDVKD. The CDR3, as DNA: TGTGCCACCAGTGATTGGACAGGGATATATAATTCACCCCTCCACTTT. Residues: CATSDWTGIYNSPLHF.

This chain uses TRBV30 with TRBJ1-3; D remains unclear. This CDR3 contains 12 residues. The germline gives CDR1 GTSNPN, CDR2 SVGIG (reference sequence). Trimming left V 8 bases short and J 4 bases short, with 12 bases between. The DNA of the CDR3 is TGTGCCCACGGGCAGATAGGAAACACCATATATTTT. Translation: CAHGQIGNTIYF.

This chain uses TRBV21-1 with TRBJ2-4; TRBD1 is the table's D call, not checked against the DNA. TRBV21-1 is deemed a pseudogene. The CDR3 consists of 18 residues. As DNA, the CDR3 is TGTGCCAGCCGGGACAGGGGATACCCAAATCTAGCCAAAAACATTCAGTACTTC. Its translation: CASRDRGYPNLAKNIQYF.

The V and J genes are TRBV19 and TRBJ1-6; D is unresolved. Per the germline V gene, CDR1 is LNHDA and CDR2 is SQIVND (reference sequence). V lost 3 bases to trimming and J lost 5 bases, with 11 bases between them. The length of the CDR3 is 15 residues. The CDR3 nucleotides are TGTGCCAGTAGTATGCTTCCGGGCGATAATTCACCCCTCCACTTT. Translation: CASSMLPGDNSPLHF. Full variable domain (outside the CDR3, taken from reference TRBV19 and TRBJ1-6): DGGITQSPKYLFRKEGQNVTLSCEQNLNHDAMYWYRQDPGQGLRLIYYSQIVNDFQKGDIAEGYSVSREKKESFPLTVTSAQKNPTAFYLCASSMLPGDNSPLHFGNGTRLTVT.

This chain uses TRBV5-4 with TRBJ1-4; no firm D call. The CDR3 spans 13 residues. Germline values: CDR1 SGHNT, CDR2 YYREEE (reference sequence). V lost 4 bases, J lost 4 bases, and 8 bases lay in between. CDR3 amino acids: CASSLEDNEKLFF. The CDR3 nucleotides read TGTGCCAGCAGCCTCGAGGATAATGAAAAACTGTTTTTT.

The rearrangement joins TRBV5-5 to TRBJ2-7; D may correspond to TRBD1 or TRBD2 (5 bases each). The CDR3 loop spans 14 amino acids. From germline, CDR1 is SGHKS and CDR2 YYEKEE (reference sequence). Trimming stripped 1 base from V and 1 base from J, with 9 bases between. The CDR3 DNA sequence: TGTGCCAGCAGCTTGACGGGGCTTTCCTACGAGCAGTACTTC. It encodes CASSLTGLSYEQYF.

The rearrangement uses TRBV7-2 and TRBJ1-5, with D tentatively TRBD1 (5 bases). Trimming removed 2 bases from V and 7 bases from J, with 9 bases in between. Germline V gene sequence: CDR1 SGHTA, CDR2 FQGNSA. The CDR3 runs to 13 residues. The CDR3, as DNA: TGTGCCAGCAGCTTATGGGGGGGGCAGCCCCAGCATTTT. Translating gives CASSLWGGQPQHF.

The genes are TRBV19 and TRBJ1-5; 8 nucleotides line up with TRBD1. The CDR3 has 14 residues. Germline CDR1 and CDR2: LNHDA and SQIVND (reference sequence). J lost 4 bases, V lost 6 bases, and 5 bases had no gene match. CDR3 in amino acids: CASSGQGGNQPQHF. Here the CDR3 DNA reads TGTGCCAGTAGCGGACAGGGAGGTAATCAGCCCCAGCATTTT.

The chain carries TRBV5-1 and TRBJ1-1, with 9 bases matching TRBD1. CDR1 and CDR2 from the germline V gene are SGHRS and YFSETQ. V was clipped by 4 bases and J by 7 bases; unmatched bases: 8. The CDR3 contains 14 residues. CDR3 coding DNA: TGCGCCAGCAGCCAAGGACAGGGGAGAAATGAAGCTTTCTTT. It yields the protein CASSQGQGRNEAFF.